The 19 T cell receptor beta chains presented below share a single source sample, sequenced in a study of human T cells and chemical hapten exposure. TCRdb re-analysed the RACE reads in MiXCR, keeping a single row per CDR3 protein. Here the sample spans around 300,000 distinct CDR3 sequences, approximately 5% being singletons. Time point: pre-sensitization, week 0. The treatment here: therapeutic diphenylcyclopropenone sensitization with weekly scalp DPC. The specimen comprised whole blood, sampled in connection with sensitization to the hapten diphenylcyclopropenone (DPC). The receptors stem from a woman aged 18-30 years with alopecia areata. Some clones in this sample may be carry-over from other donors' samples.

This clonotype has just a few counts. This rearrangement joins TRBV5-1 to TRBJ1-1, with D uncertain. CDR1 is SGHRS and CDR2 is YFSETQ in the germline V gene. CDR3 length equals 13 residues. V lost 5 bases and J lost 3, with 11 bases in between. The CDR3: CASRFDGDTEAFF. DNA for the CDR3: TGCGCCAGCAGATTCGATGGGGACACTGAAGCTTTCTTT.

The rearrangement links TRBV28 to TRBJ1-5; TRBD1 is a possible D gene (5 bases). This CDR3 is 12 amino acids long. Germline-derived CDR1 and CDR2 are MDHEN and SYDVKM. The V end was cut by 6 bases, the J end by 5 bases, with 8 bases between. The DNA for the CDR3 is TGTGCCAGCAGACAGGTCGATCAGCCCCAGCATTTT. Protein product: CASRQVDQPQHF.

In this sample, this clonotype is medium-sized (0.01 to 0.1%). V gene TRBV4-2 combines with J gene TRBJ2-6; D uncertain. This CDR3 region has 17 residues. In germline, CDR1 is LGHNA, CDR2 YNFKEQ. The V and J ends lost 2 bases and 2 bases respectively, with 13 bases between them. The CDR3 DNA follows: TGTGCCAGCAGCCAACATAGTGACGGACCTGGGGCCAACGTCCTGACTTTC. As protein: CASSQHSDGPGANVLTF.

This clonotype has at least ten counts. V and J are TRBV6-1 and TRBJ1-5; D might be TRBD1 (5 bases). Germline V gene sequence: CDR1 MNHNS, CDR2 SASEGT. CDR3 length: 14 amino acids. V was trimmed by 6 bases and J by 3 bases, leaving 12 bases between them. In DNA form, the CDR3 reads TGTGCCAGCAGCCCTCCAGGGTTCAATCAGCCCCAGCATTTT. Protein: CASSPPGFNQPQHF.

V is TRBV6-2 or TRBV6-3 and J is TRBJ2-3; D not certain. CDR1 is MNHEY and CDR2 is SVGEGT in the germline V gene. Trimming pared 0 bases from V and 0 bases from J, leaving 13 bases between. The CDR3 has 17 residues. The CDR3 DNA reads TGTGCCAGCAGTTACTCGATCGGTTACTCTAGCACAGATACGCAGTATTTT. Encoded protein: CASSYSIGYSSTDTQYF.

This clonotype occurred many times. The rearrangement links TRBV6-2 or TRBV6-3 to TRBJ1-2; the match to TRBD1 covers 8 bases. The CDR3 runs 13 residues. The V segment lost 7 bases and the J segment 10 bases; nucleotides outside the gene matches: 11. Germline V gives CDR1 MNHEY, CDR2 SVGEGT. The DNA for the CDR3 is TGTGCCAGCACCCAAGGGACAGGCATCTCCTACACCTTC. This sequence encodes CASTQGTGISYTF.

The rearrangement joins TRBV7-9 to TRBJ2-5; 7 bases are shared with TRBD1. Germline V CDR1 and CDR2: SEHNR, FQNEAQ (reference sequence). With V trimmed by 4 bases and J by 1 base, 6 bases remained unmatched. This CDR3 is 15 amino acids long. The chain's CDR3 is CASSYLQGSQETQYF. In nucleotides, the CDR3 is TGTGCCAGCAGCTATTTACAGGGGTCCCAAGAGACCCAGTACTTC. Combining the CDR3 with reference TRBV7-9 and TRBJ2-5 gives the whole variable domain DTGVSQNPRHKITKRGQNVTFRCDPISEHNRLYWYRQTLGQGPEFLTYFQNEAQLEKSRLLSDRFSAERPKGSFSTLEIQRTEQGDSAMYLCASSYLQGSQETQYFGPGTRLLVL.

The V gene is TRBV11-2, the J gene TRBJ1-1; D uncertain. The V end was cut by 5 bases, the J end by 3 bases, with 10 bases between. The germline V gene has CDR1 SGHAT and CDR2 FQNNGV. The CDR3 loop spans 13 amino acids. CDR3 residues: CASSREIDTEAFF. CDR3 coding DNA: TGTGCCAGCAGCCGCGAGATCGACACTGAAGCTTTCTTT.

This clonotype was found a few times. J is TRBJ2-1 and V is TRBV5-4, with TRBD2 matching 7 bases. The germline V gene encodes CDR1 SGHNT and CDR2 YYREEE (reference sequence). The CDR3 sequence is 15 residues long. The V gene end was trimmed by 0 bases and the J gene end by 7 bases; junction bases not matched to a gene: 7. CDR3 amino acids: CASSLDGTMLNEQFF. The CDR3 DNA follows: TGTGCCAGCAGCTTGGATGGGACTATGTTAAATGAGCAGTTCTTC.

This clonotype was seen repeatedly, ten times or more. The chain combines TRBV29-1 with TRBJ2-7; TRBD2 matches 11 bases. Trimming removed 4 bases from V and 2 bases from J; junction bases left unmatched: 7. The germline V gene encodes CDR1 SQVTM and CDR2 ANQGSEA. This CDR3 comprises 15 residues. The CDR3 nucleotides are TGCAGCGTTGGATCTAGCGGGGGGACAGCCTACGAGCAGTACTTC. This sequence encodes CSVGSSGGTAYEQYF.

This clonotype was seen at least ten times. The chain carries TRBV20-1 and TRBJ2-3; no clear D gene. The CDR3 runs 16 residues. Germline V gene sequence: CDR1 DFQATT, CDR2 SNEGSKA (reference sequence). The V and J ends lost 0 bases and 7 bases respectively, with 20 bases between them. The CDR3: CSARDYGGPAFNTQYF. The CDR3 DNA reads as TGCAGTGCTAGAGATTACGGTGGGCCCGCTTTTAATACGCAGTATTTT.

This clonotype was detected ten times or more. This chain links TRBV6-4 with TRBJ2-2; D uncertain. The CDR3 contains 14 residues. Germline CDR1 MRHNA, CDR2 SNTAGT. V shed 6 bases and J shed 3 bases, with 11 bases lying between them. The CDR3 nucleotides are TGTGCCAGCAGCCGAGACACGGACACCGGGGAGCTGTTTTTT. This gives the protein CASSRDTDTGELFF.

This clonotype occurred a few times. The V call is TRBV5-1, the J call TRBJ2-7; 10 positions match TRBD1. This CDR3 spans 15 amino acids. Germline V CDR1 and CDR2: SGHRS, YFSETQ. With 3 bases clipped from V and 1 base from J, the junction kept 4 bases outside the gene matches. The CDR3 region has the DNA TGCGCCAGCAGCTGGCGGGGACAGGGGTCCTACGAGCAGTACTTC. It specifies CASSWRGQGSYEQYF.

In nucleotides, the CDR3 is TGTGCCAGCAGTTACGAGGCGACAGGGTATTTGCAGCCCCAGCATTTT. It encodes CASSYEATGYLQPQHF. The rearrangement joins TRBV6-2 or TRBV6-3 to TRBJ1-5; TRBD1 aligns across 7 bases. The CDR3 covers 16 residues. Germline V gene lookup returns CDR1 MNHEY and CDR2 SVGEGT. The V gene end was trimmed by 2 bases and the J gene end by 7 bases; junction bases not matched to a gene: 11.

In this sample, this clonotype turned up many times. The genes are TRBV20-1 and TRBJ2-3, with 7 positions matching TRBD1. CDR1 and CDR2 (germline): DFQATT, SNEGSKA (reference sequence). CDR3 length: 14 residues. V dropped 5 bases and J dropped 4; count of bases not matched to a gene: 9. CDR3 sequence (DNA): TGCAGTGCTTACCGACAGGGAATCGCAGATACGCAGTATTTT. Amino acid sequence: CSAYRQGIADTQYF.

This clonotype showed up just a few times. V and J are TRBV25-1 and TRBJ1-2; tentatively, D is TRBD1 (5 bases). V lost 6 bases and J 4 bases, leaving 21 bases between the germline ends. The CDR3 sequence is 16 residues long. Germline CDR1 MGHDK, CDR2 SYGVNS. CDR3: CASSSEGPYSGYGYTF. DNA of the CDR3: TGTGCCAGCAGCTCTGAGGGGCCCTACAGTGGCTATGGCTACACCTTC.

The table lists this clonotype with a few counts. The chain joins TRBV4-3 to TRBJ2-3; D is possibly TRBD2 (6 bases). V gave up 5 bases and J gave up 3 bases, with 12 bases separating them. The CDR3 is 14 amino acids. CDR1 LGHNA and CDR2 YSLEER come from the germline V gene. The CDR3 reads CASSMEGRTDTQYF. CDR3 coding DNA: TGCGCCAGCAGCATGGAGGGTAGGACAGATACGCAGTATTTT.

This clonotype has just a few counts. The V gene is TRBV5-1, the J gene TRBJ2-3, with TRBD1 as a possible D gene (5 bases). The CDR3 extends over 14 amino acids. CDR1 and CDR2 from the germline V gene are SGHRS and YFSETQ. Trimming removed 1 base at V and 4 bases at J, with 10 bases between. CDR3 coding DNA: TGCGCCAGCAGCTTGACCAGGGCCTCAGATACGCAGTATTTT. Protein: CASSLTRASDTQYF.

This clonotype was seen repeatedly, ten times or more. This chain connects TRBV5-1 to TRBJ2-5; D gene ambiguous. The CDR3 totals 15 residues. Trimming took off 4 bases at V and 0 bases at J, with 13 bases between the two ends. Germline V gives CDR1 SGHRS, CDR2 YFSETQ. In DNA form, the CDR3 reads TGCGCCAGCAGCGCGTACGAATCGTACCAAGAGACCCAGTACTTC. Protein sequence: CASSAYESYQETQYF.